The 6 T cell receptor beta chains reported below all come from one sample, sequenced in a study of blood T cell repertoires in COVID-19 (dated by TCRdb to 2020 to 2022). Library generation was performed with the immunoSEQ multiplex PCR assay. What TCRdb holds here is the immuneACCESS table cut down to in-frame rearrangements. Part of the clones is not present; checked against another copy, under half of the missing clones reflect an unresolved V gene, and the others are unexplained. The sample records under 200,000 clones, 87% of which are singletons. The biggest ten clones account for roughly 3.6% of the sample. Sequenced: peripheral blood. Receptors originate from a man aged 18 to 30 with active or convalescent COVID-19.

The chain links TRBV5-8 to TRBJ1-5; D gene uncertain. CDR1 is SGHTS and CDR2 is YDEGEE in the germline V gene. V lost 4 bases to trimming and J lost 6 bases, with 17 bases between them. CDR3 length: 15 residues. This chain's CDR3 is CASSPRGGLGQPQHF. CDR3 coding DNA: TGTGCCAGCAGCCCCCGAGGCGGGTTAGGTCAGCCCCAGCATTTT.

The rearrangement joins TRBV7-2 to TRBJ2-3; 11 bases are shared with TRBD2. The CDR3 has 15 amino acids. V dropped 5 bases and J dropped 6; count of bases not matched to a gene: 7. Germline lookup yields CDR1 SGHTA and CDR2 FQGNSA. CDR3 nucleotide sequence: TGTGCCAGCAGCCTTCGACTAGCGGGACTGGATACGCAGTATTTT. Translation gives CASSLRLAGLDTQYF. Supplemented by reference TRBV7-2 and TRBJ2-3, the full variable domain reads GAGVSQSPSNKVTEKGKDVELRCDPISGHTALYWYRQSLGQGLEFLIYFQGNSAPDKSGLPSDRFSAERTGGSVSTLTIQRTQQEDSAVYLCASSLRLAGLDTQYFGPGTRLTVL.

The chain joins TRBV29-1 to TRBJ2-1, with unresolved D. The germline V gene has CDR1 SQVTM and CDR2 ANQGSEA. Trimming removed 2 bases from V and 0 bases from J, with 8 bases in between. The CDR3 runs to 14 residues. The CDR3 spells CSVESVGSYNEQFF. CDR3 coding DNA: TGCAGCGTTGAATCGGTTGGCTCCTACAATGAGCAGTTCTTC.

Comments on this clone: The sample carries other DNA sequences with the same CDR3. The gene calls are TRBV6-5 and TRBJ1-2; 7 bases agree with TRBD1. Germline V gene data show CDR1 as MNHEY and CDR2 as SVGAGI. The CDR3 consists of 13 residues. V gave up 8 bases and J gave up 8 bases; unmatched junction bases: 11. As DNA, the CDR3 is TGTGCCAGCTCAATCAGACAGGGTGGGGGCTACACCTTC. Its translation is CASSIRQGGGYTF.

The genes are TRBV28 and TRBJ2-7, with D possibly TRBD1 on 6 matching bases. This CDR3 is built from 15 residues. The germline gives CDR1 MDHEN, CDR2 SYDVKM. Trimming took off 3 bases at V and 0 bases at J, with 12 bases between the two ends. DNA for the CDR3: TGTGCCAGCAGTTTTGCAGGGGTCGGCTCCTACGAGCAGTACGTC. Translation: CASSFAGVGSYEQYV.

The CDR3 spells CASRREHEQYF. CDR3 in DNA: TGTGCCAGCAGGAGGGAGCACGAGCAGTACTTC. The rearrangement joins TRBV6-5 to TRBJ2-7; maybe TRBD2 (5 bases). Germline V gene data show CDR1 as MNHEY and CDR2 as SVGAGI. V gave up 6 bases and J gave up 5 bases, with 8 bases separating them. CDR3 length: 11 residues.